This T cell receptor beta chain was sequenced for a study of T cell responses to AZD1222 COVID-19 vaccine. General study points: White British people made up most donors, females outnumbered males, and clonal diversity was possibly underestimated. Reportedly, nearly half of unique spike TCRs recognized epitopes outside B.1.351/B.1.1.7 mutations. All repertoire sampling was performed exclusively after the peak T cell response. Seropositivity was recorded at baseline in only six AZD1222 recipients.

Clones were read by immunoSEQ multiplex PCR, and TCRdb kept only the in-frame ones, dropping some. Here the sample spans about 120,000 clones, about nine tenths being singletons. The CDR3 totals 13 residues. Trimming removed 3 bases from V and 3 bases from J; junction bases left unmatched: 1. Germline V CDR1 and CDR2: SGHTA, FQGNSA. Turning to this clone: Its antigen is as yet unknown.

This receptor was obtained from an adult in good health. The V gene is TRBV7-2, the J gene TRBJ2-5; 7 nucleotides line up with TRBD1. The sample in question was peripheral blood, obtained on day 0 of AZD1222 vaccination. As DNA, the CDR3 is TGTGCCAGCAGCTTCGGGACAGAAGAGACCCAGTACTTC. Amino acid sequence: CASSFGTEETQYF. Together with reference TRBV7-2 and TRBJ2-5, the CDR3 gives the full variable domain: GAGVSQSPSNKVTEKGKDVELRCDPISGHTALYWYRQSLGQGLEFLIYFQGNSAPDKSGLPSDRFSAERTGGSVSTLTIQRTQQEDSAVYLCASSFGTEETQYFGPGTRLLVL.